The 21 T cell receptor beta chains presented below share a single source sample, sequenced in a study of blood T cells in healthy people across ages. The second PCR ran about 7 to 12 cycles with a sample-barcoded 5' primer and J-beta primers. TCRdb re-called the 5' RACE reads with MiXCR, one entry per CDR3 protein. The repertoire holds hundreds of thousands of distinct CDR3 sequences, with 48% as singletons. The specimen sequenced was blood. The receptors derive from a man younger than 40 in good health.

J is TRBJ2-5 and V is TRBV6-2 or TRBV6-3; 7 positions agree with TRBD1. The J call may not be correct, given that the DNA end is closer to TRBJ2-7. The CDR3 is made up of 15 amino acids. Per the germline V gene, CDR1 is MNHEY and CDR2 is SVGEGT. The CDR3 nucleotides are TGTGCCAGCAGTTCTACGATTGACAGGGCGGACGAGCAGTACTTC. Its protein is CASSSTIDRADEQYF.

The rearrangement uses TRBV28 and TRBJ2-3; 9 nucleotides align to TRBD2. From germline, CDR1 is MDHEN and CDR2 SYDVKM. CDR3 length: 17 amino acids. Germline trimming cut 4 bases from V and 2 bases from J; bases unmatched to any gene: 10. The CDR3 coding sequence is TGTGCCAGCAGTTCCCCTGAGCGGGGGGCCAACACAGATACGCAGTATTTT. Amino acids: CASSSPERGANTDTQYF.

This chain uses TRBV14 with TRBJ1-4; no definite D call. Germline CDR1 reads SGHDN; CDR2 reads FVKESK. V was shortened by 0 bases and J by 5 bases, with 10 bases between the two germline ends. The length of the CDR3 is 15 residues. CDR3 amino acids: CASSQENSPNEKLFF. CDR3 sequence (DNA): TGTGCCAGCAGCCAAGAAAACAGCCCAAATGAAAAACTGTTTTTT.

The chain has TRBV6-2 or TRBV6-3 and TRBJ2-2, with 8 bases fitting TRBD2. CDR1 is MNHEY and CDR2 is SVGEGT in the germline V gene. Trimming took 5 bases from V and 7 from J; bases not matched to a gene: 9. The CDR3 is made up of 15 amino acids. The CDR3 is CASSRLAKGGGELFF. CDR3 DNA sequence: TGTGCCAGCAGTAGACTAGCGAAAGGAGGCGGGGAGCTGTTTTTT.

This chain connects TRBV15 to TRBJ2-7; D call uncertain. This CDR3 has 12 residues. V was trimmed by 10 bases and J by 1 base, leaving 11 bases between them. CDR1 is LNHNV and CDR2 is YYDKDF in the germline V gene (reference sequence). Written as DNA, the CDR3 is TGTGCCATCGACCCTACGTCCTACGAGCAGTACTTC. Translated, it gives CAIDPTSYEQYF.

The chain employs TRBV28 and TRBJ2-7; 7 nucleotides match TRBD1. The trim removed 3 bases at V and 7 bases at J, leaving 12 bases unmatched. Germline loops: CDR1 MDHEN, CDR2 SYDVKM. The CDR3 spans 15 residues. This CDR3 reads CASSLTGKGVEEQYF. For the CDR3, the DNA is TGTGCCAGCAGTTTGACAGGGAAAGGGGTTGAAGAGCAGTACTTC.

This clonotype has just one count. V is TRBV24-1 and J is TRBJ2-1; a possible D gene is TRBD1 (6 bases). The CDR3 covers 15 residues. Trimming shortened V by 4 bases and J by 8 bases, and 17 bases separated the two germline ends. The germline CDR1 and CDR2 sequences are KGHDR and SFDVKD. The chain's CDR3 is CATSEHGTKEDEQFF. Here the CDR3 DNA reads TGTGCCACCAGTGAACACGGGACAAAGGAGGATGAGCAGTTCTTC.

This sequence joins TRBV2 and TRBJ1-5; D unresolved. CDR1 is SNHLY, CDR2 FYNNEI, per germline. CDR3 size: 15 residues. The germline V and J ends were trimmed by 10 bases and 4 bases, with 20 bases remaining between them. The CDR3 reads CATATTAAPNQPQHF. CDR3 DNA: TGTGCCACCGCGACAACCGCGGCGCCAAATCAGCCCCAGCATTTT.

The V gene is TRBV7-9, the J gene TRBJ2-5; D gene ambiguous. The germline gives CDR1 SEHNR, CDR2 FQNEAQ (reference sequence). The CDR3 extends over 15 amino acids. Trimming removed 0 bases at V and 5 bases at J, with 13 bases between. CDR3 in amino acids: CASSLAAAAGETQYF. The CDR3 coding sequence is TGTGCCAGCAGCTTAGCTGCCGCCGCCGGGGAGACCCAGTACTTC.

V is TRBV29-1 and J is TRBJ1-4, with 8 bases fitting TRBD1. Germline V CDR1 and CDR2: SQVTM, ANQGSEA. CDR3 length: 14 amino acids. Trimming at V came to 3 bases and at J to 7 bases, leaving 7 bases not matched to a gene. The CDR3 DNA reads TGCAGCGTTGAGGCGACAGGGACAGGTGAAAAACTGTTTTTT. This codes for CSVEATGTGEKLFF.

The V call is TRBV20-1, the J call TRBJ1-4, with D unresolved. CDR3 length: 14 amino acids. Germline assignment: CDR1 DFQATT and CDR2 SNEGSKA (reference sequence). V gave up 0 bases and J gave up 5 bases, with 10 bases separating them. In nucleotides, the CDR3 is TGCAGTGCTAGAGAAGGGTGGTCCAATGAAAAACTGTTTTTT. Translated, it gives CSAREGWSNEKLFF.

This clonotype was found a few times. The chain combines TRBV10-3 with TRBJ1-5, with TRBD1 matching over 7 bases. The ends lost 11 bases at V and 0 bases at J; junction bases unmatched: 7. Germline V gene data show CDR1 as ENHRY and CDR2 as SYGVKD. This CDR3 is built from 14 residues. DNA of the CDR3: TGTGCCTCGGCCGACAGGGCTAGCAATCAGCCCCAGCATTTT. This codes for CASADRASNQPQHF.

The genes are TRBV6-1 and TRBJ1-2; D gene uncertain. V dropped 4 bases and J dropped 1 base, with 7 bases sitting between them. The V gene's germline CDR1 is MNHNS and CDR2 SASEGT. The CDR3 extends over 13 amino acids. The CDR3 bases are TGTGCCAGCAGTGTCCCAGATAACTATGGCTACACCTTC. This encodes CASSVPDNYGYTF.

The chain uses TRBV3-1 and TRBJ2-3; D might be TRBD2 (6 bases). The V and J ends lost 1 base and 9 bases respectively, with 8 bases between them. The CDR3 totals 12 residues. From germline, CDR1 is LGHDT and CDR2 YNNKEL (reference sequence). This CDR3 is CASSQGAGTQYF. In DNA form, the CDR3 reads TGTGCCAGCAGCCAAGGGGCGGGAACGCAGTATTTT.

This clonotype appeared a few times. The V call is TRBV6-2 or TRBV6-3, the J call TRBJ2-1; D is unclear. Germline loops: CDR1 MNHEY, CDR2 SVGEGT. Trimming shortened V by 5 bases and J by 10 bases, and 30 bases separated the two germline ends. The CDR3 extends over 18 amino acids. The CDR3 DNA follows: TGTGCCAGCAGTGGCGGCGACGACCCATTCGAACGTCTTCGGGAGCAGTTCTTC. Its translation: CASSGGDDPFERLREQFF.

This clonotype was seen a few times. The rearrangement joins TRBV4-2 to TRBJ1-5; weak D call: TRBD1 (5 bases). V lost 2 bases to trimming and J lost 6 bases, with 11 bases between them. The germline gives CDR1 LGHNA, CDR2 YNFKEQ. This CDR3 comprises 14 residues. The CDR3 DNA reads TGTGCCAGCAGCCAACGGGGGGTGGGTCAGCCCCAGCATTTT. This gives the protein CASSQRGVGQPQHF.

The gene calls are TRBV6-1 and TRBJ1-1, with 8 bases aligning to TRBD1. V shed 2 bases, J shed 0 bases, and the junction held 2 bases outside the gene matches. Germline CDR1 is MNHNS and CDR2 is SASEGT. The CDR3 has 15 residues. Here the CDR3 DNA reads TGTGCCAGCAGTGAACAGGGGGCACTGAACACTGAAGCTTTCTTT. The encoded protein is CASSEQGALNTEAFF.

CDR3 nucleotides: TGTGCCAGCAGTTTACGGGGGGCGTATGGCTATGGCTACACCTTC. Translation: CASSLRGAYGYGYTF. The chain has TRBV27 and TRBJ1-2, with TRBD1 as a possible D gene (6 bases). The CDR3 contains 15 residues. V lost 2 bases and J lost 4, with 14 bases in between. The germline V gene encodes CDR1 MNHEY and CDR2 SMNVEV (reference sequence).

This chain links TRBV12-3 or TRBV12-4 with TRBJ2-7; D possibly corresponds to TRBD1 (6 bases). CDR3 size: 12 residues. V lost 5 bases, J lost 7 bases, and 12 bases lay in between. The CDR3 nucleotides read TGTGCCAGCAGTCCGGACAGTGGAGAGCAGTACTTC. Translation gives CASSPDSGEQYF.

The chain has TRBV25-1 and TRBJ1-4; D gene ambiguous. V lost 1 base, J lost 0 bases, and 6 bases lay in between. CDR3 length: 15 amino acids. In germline, CDR1 is MGHDK, CDR2 SYGVNS. This CDR3 reads CASSEFRATNEKLFF. DNA of the CDR3: TGTGCCAGCAGTGAATTCCGTGCAACTAATGAAAAACTGTTTTTT.

This clonotype turned up a few times. The chain joins TRBV6-1 to TRBJ2-1; D call uncertain. Trimming removed 8 bases from V and 6 bases from J, with 5 bases in between. Germline V gene data show CDR1 as MNHNS and CDR2 as SASEGT. The CDR3 runs 10 residues. The DNA of the CDR3 is TGTGCCAGCGGGCTCAATGAGCAGTTCTTC. Amino acids: CASGLNEQFF.